Listed below are T cell receptor beta chains from one sample, sequenced in a study of T cell changes during pregnancy in multiple sclerosis. Produced via immunoSEQ multiplex PCR; TCRdb's table is partial and in-frame only. The table has more than 75,000 clones, roughly 91% seen once. Sequencing used peripheral blood, obtained in the first trimester of pregnancy. The receptors come from a female donor with multiple sclerosis, enrolled in a pregnancy study. The CDR3 runs from the conserved cysteine through the conserved F or W. The D gene is left open where the match is weak. Not all rows give a size; the values are once, few, many and, for expanded clones, a class.

v_gene	abundance	j_gene	d_gene	CDR3nt	CDR3aa
TRBV6-6	.	TRBJ1-2	TRBD1	TGTGCCAGCAGCCCCAGGGCAGGGGGACTCTATGGCTACACCTTC	CASSPRAGGLYGYTF
TRBV6-6	.	TRBJ1-4	TRBD1	TGTGCCAGCAAACTTGACAGGGGACGTGAAAAACTGTTTTTT	CASKLDRGREKLFF
TRBV6-6	.	TRBJ2-3	.	TGTGCCAGCAGTTACTTCTCAGGGGGCACAGATACGCAGTATTTT	CASSYFSGGTDTQYF
TRBV28	.	TRBJ2-7	TRBD1	TGTGCCAGCAGTGGACCCGGGACAGACCACTACGAGCAGTACTTC	CASSGPGTDHYEQYF
TRBV9	.	TRBJ1-3	.	TGTGCCAGCAGCGTAGATCCGTCGGGCTCTGGAAACACCATATATTTT	CASSVDPSGSGNTIYF
TRBV7-2	.	TRBJ2-1	TRBD2	TGTGCCAGCAGCTCCCAACGACTAGCGGGGGGGCGTCACAATGAGCAGTTCTTC	CASSSQRLAGGRHNEQFF
TRBV7-6	.	TRBJ2-2	.	TGTGCCAGCAGCTTAGGGCCGGGGGTGACCGGGGAGCTGTTTTTT	CASSLGPGVTGELFF
TRBV7-6	.	TRBJ2-3	.	TGTGCCAGCAGCTACCGGGCGGGAGATACGCAGTATTTT	CASSYRAGDTQYF
TRBV7-9	once	TRBJ1-1	TRBD1	TGTGCCAGCAGCTCCTGGACAGGACCCATGAACACTGAAGCTTTCTTT	CASSSWTGPMNTEAFF
TRBV6-1	.	TRBJ1-5	.	TGTGCCAGCAGTGAACCAGGGCGTATTAATCAGCCCCAGCATTTT	CASSEPGRINQPQHF
TRBV5-1	.	TRBJ1-4	.	TGCGCCAGCAGCTTTGAGGGAGAAAAACTGTTTTTT	CASSFEGEKLFF
TRBV7-3	.	TRBJ1-1	.	TGTGCCAGCAGAACAGCTCCGGACACTGAAGCTTTCTTT	CASRTAPDTEAFF
TRBV6-6	once	TRBJ1-1	.	TGTGCCAGCAGTTATAGGTCCGCGGGGAACACTGAAGCTTTCTTT	CASSYRSAGNTEAFF
TRBV6-6	.	TRBJ1-1	.	TGTGCCAGCTCCCGGGAGTGGGGGGGGGACACTGAAGCTTTCTTT	CASSREWGGDTEAFF
TRBV5-1	once	TRBJ2-2	TRBD2	TGCGCCAGCAGCTTGGCCCCTGGCGGGGGGGCCACCGGGGAGCTGTTTTTT	CASSLAPGGGATGELFF
TRBV4-1	.	TRBJ1-2	TRBD1	TGCGCCAGCAGCGAAGGGACAGGGAACTATGGCTACACCTTC	CASSEGTGNYGYTF
TRBV9	.	TRBJ2-7	TRBD1	TGTGCCAGCAGCGCGTCGGGACAGGGGGCCTACGAGCAGTACTTC	CASSASGQGAYEQYF
TRBV19	.	TRBJ1-5	.	TGTGCCAGTAGTATTGGGGGGGATGGGCAGCCCCAGCATTTT	CASSIGGDGQPQHF
TRBV28	.	TRBJ1-3	TRBD1	TGTGCCAGCAGTTTTTTTCGGATAGGACAGGGGGCTTTTGGAAACACCATATATTTT	CASSFFRIGQGAFGNTIYF
TRBV6-5	.	TRBJ2-7	TRBD1	TGTGCCAGCAGTCCGGGACAGGGGACTTCCTACGAGCAGTACTTC	CASSPGQGTSYEQYF
TRBV30	.	TRBJ1-3	.	TGTGCCTGGAGACGAGGACAATCCAGTGGAAACACCATATATTTT	CAWRRGQSSGNTIYF
TRBV20-1	.	TRBJ2-3	.	TGCAGTGCTAGGGCCACAGGTTCGCAGTATTTT	CSARATGSQYF
TRBV5-1	.	TRBJ2-7	TRBD2	TGCGCCAGCAGGACTAGCGGGGGGTTGGGGGAGCAGTACTTC	CASRTSGGLGEQYF
TRBV6-6	.	TRBJ2-5	TRBD1	TGTGCCAGCAGTCGGGACAGCCAAGAGACCCAGTACTTC	CASSRDSQETQYF
TRBV14	.	TRBJ1-6	TRBD1	TGTGCCAGCAGCCCCTCGCCAGGGGGACGAGGAACACCCCTCCACTTT	CASSPSPGGRGTPLHF
TRBV5-4	.	TRBJ1-2	.	TGTGCCAGCAGCCCGGACACTTCGGGTGGCTACACCTTC	CASSPDTSGGYTF
TRBV2	few	TRBJ1-1	.	TGTGCCAGCAGTGAACGGTCTGGAGCTTTCTTT	CASSERSGAFF
TRBV5-1	.	TRBJ1-2	.	TGCGCCAGCAGCTTGGTACAGGGTTCCGTCTATGGCTACACCTTC	CASSLVQGSVYGYTF
TRBV10-3	.	TRBJ2-1	TRBD2	TGTGCCACCCTGTCCGGGGGGGGTGGCAACAATGAGCAGTTCTTC	CATLSGGGGNNEQFF
TRBV5-1	.	TRBJ1-1	.	TGCGCCAGCAGCCCTCAGACTGGGAGCACTGAAGCTTTCTTT	CASSPQTGSTEAFF
TRBV6-5	.	TRBJ2-7	TRBD2	TGTGCCAGCAGTCTAGGGAGCGGGAAATACGAGCAGTACTTC	CASSLGSGKYEQYF
TRBV7-9	.	TRBJ1-4	TRBD1	TGTGCCAGCAGCCAACGGACAGGGGCCTTTAATGAAAAACTGTTTTTT	CASSQRTGAFNEKLFF
TRBV27	.	TRBJ1-2	.	TGTGCCAGCAGCCCCGGAGGGGGGGACTATGGCTACACCTTC	CASSPGGGDYGYTF
TRBV28	.	TRBJ2-7	.	TGTGCCAGCAGTTTAGGAGGATTAATGGGAGAGCAGTACTTC	CASSLGGLMGEQYF
TRBV6-6	.	TRBJ1-3	TRBD1	TGTGCCAGCGAAGATTCGGCAGGGGGTGGAAACACCATATATTTT	CASEDSAGGGNTIYF
TRBV27	.	TRBJ2-7	TRBD2	TGTGCCAGCAGTTTATCGGGAGGGAGCGAGCAGTACTTC	CASSLSGGSEQYF
TRBV27	.	TRBJ1-5	TRBD1	TGTGCCAGCAGTAGGGACAGAGTTTCCAATCAGCCCCAGCATTTT	CASSRDRVSNQPQHF
TRBV6-1	.	TRBJ1-6	.	TGTGCCAGCAGTGAAAGCTCCTCTCCGGCCCTCCACTTT	CASSESSSPALHF
TRBV4-3	.	TRBJ1-2	.	TGCGCCAGCAGCCAAGATAGGGGGATCGGCTATGGCTACACCTTC	CASSQDRGIGYGYTF
TRBV19	.	TRBJ1-5	TRBD1	TGTGCCAGTAGTATAATTTCGGGACAGGGGACTAATCAGCCCCAGCATTTT	CASSIISGQGTNQPQHF
TRBV2	.	TRBJ2-7	.	TGTGCCAGCAGTGAAGAGCGACTGGCTTCGGGCGAGCAGTACTTC	CASSEERLASGEQYF
TRBV6-1	.	TRBJ1-4	TRBD1	TGTGCCAGCAGTGAACTGACAGGGAATGAAAAACTGTTTTTT	CASSELTGNEKLFF
TRBV19	.	TRBJ2-1	TRBD2	TGTGCCAGTAGTACCCGCGGGTTAAGCGGGAGGGCCGGCAGGCAGTTCTTC	CASSTRGLSGRAGRQFF
TRBV6-1	.	TRBJ1-2	TRBD1	TGTGCCAGCAGGACAGGGATGGGTGGCTACACCTTC	CASRTGMGGYTF